The 29 T cell receptor beta chains presented below share a single source sample, sequenced in a study of blood T cell repertoires in COVID-19. Assay used: immunoSEQ multiplex PCR; TCRdb lists only in-frame clones, some missing. The data show hundreds of thousands of clones, 87% seen once. The material sequenced was peripheral blood. Receptor source: a woman between 40 and 50 years old who had recovered from COVID-19.

This sequence joins TRBV9 and TRBJ2-5, with 14 nucleotides matching TRBD2. The CDR3 sequence is 17 residues long. Germline V CDR1 and CDR2: SGDLS, YYNGEE. The trim removed 3 bases at V and 4 bases at J, leaving 8 bases unmatched. CDR3 protein: CASSAGLAGGSRETQYF. The CDR3 nucleotides read TGTGCCAGCAGCGCAGGACTAGCGGGGGGAAGTCGAGAGACCCAGTACTTC.

The V and J genes are TRBV10-3 and TRBJ2-7; D is possibly TRBD2 (5 bases). CDR3 length: 16 amino acids. CDR1 is ENHRY, CDR2 SYGVKD, per germline. V shed 1 base and J shed 1 base, with 14 bases lying between them. CDR3 residues: CAISEWAGGSSYEQYF. Written as DNA, the CDR3 is TGTGCCATCAGTGAGTGGGCGGGTGGCTCGTCCTACGAGCAGTACTTC.

V usage is TRBV19 and J usage is TRBJ1-2; D is unresolved. The V end was cut by 2 bases, the J end by 3 bases, with 13 bases between. This CDR3 comprises 15 residues. Per germline, CDR1 LNHDA and CDR2 SQIVND (reference sequence). The CDR3 nucleotides read TGTGCCAGTAGTATAAGCTCGGGTCAGCACTATGGCTACACCTTC. Translated: CASSISSGQHYGYTF.

This chain links TRBV28 with TRBJ2-2; TRBD1 is a possible D gene (6 bases). V was shortened by 2 bases and J by 7 bases, with 20 bases between the two germline ends. The CDR3 is 17 amino acids. CDR1 is MDHEN, CDR2 SYDVKM, per germline. CDR3 loop: CASSLIVANRDVGELFF. DNA for the CDR3: TGTGCCAGCAGTTTAATAGTTGCTAACAGGGACGTCGGGGAGCTGTTTTTT. The full variable domain, its missing parts supplied by reference TRBV28 and TRBJ2-2, is DVKVTQSSRYLVKRTGEKVFLECVQDMDHENMFWYRQDPGLGLRLIYFSYDVKMKEKGDIPEGYSVSREKKERFSLILESASTNQTSMYLCASSLIVANRDVGELFFGEGSRLTVL.

This chain connects TRBV6-5 to TRBJ2-7, with D tentatively TRBD2 (5 bases). V gave up 4 bases and J gave up 4 bases, with 14 bases separating them. Germline V gene lookup returns CDR1 MNHEY and CDR2 SVGAGI. The CDR3 length is 14 residues. For the CDR3, the DNA is TGTGCCAGCAGTTCCGAGTTAACGGGATACGAGCAGTACTTC. It codes for CASSSELTGYEQYF.

V usage is TRBV5-1 and J usage is TRBJ1-2, with a tentative D call TRBD1 (6 bases). Germline V gives CDR1 SGHRS, CDR2 YFSETQ. V dropped 0 bases and J dropped 7 bases, with 19 bases sitting between them. CDR3 length: 16 amino acids. Here the CDR3 reads CASSLAPPQGTGGYTF. The CDR3 DNA reads as TGCGCCAGCAGCTTGGCCCCACCTCAGGGGACGGGTGGCTACACCTTC.

V and J are TRBV18 and TRBJ2-2; 9 bases match TRBD2. CDR3 size: 16 residues. V lost 3 bases to trimming and J lost 1 base; unmatched junction nucleotides: 3. Germline loops: CDR1 KGHSH, CDR2 LQKENI. The CDR3 protein is CASSPKLAGNTGELFF. The DNA of the CDR3 is TGTGCCAGCTCACCGAAACTAGCGGGGAACACCGGGGAGCTGTTTTTT.

This clone was observed once. At the DNA level, this CDR3 is encoded by other sequences in the same sample as well. The rearrangement links TRBV25-1 to TRBJ1-1, with a possible D match to TRBD1 (6 bases). V lost 0 bases and J 4 bases, leaving 9 bases between the germline ends. This CDR3 has 14 residues. Germline CDR1 reads MGHDK; CDR2 reads SYGVNS. The CDR3: CASSEYGRGTEAFF. DNA for the CDR3: TGTGCCAGCAGTGAATACGGCAGGGGCACTGAAGCTTTCTTT.

This clone was detected only once. The chain is built from TRBV11-1 and TRBJ1-1, with TRBD1 identical over 8 bases. Germline V gene lookup returns CDR1 SGHAT and CDR2 FQDESV (reference sequence). The V segment lost 5 bases and the J segment 4 bases; nucleotides outside the gene matches: 12. The CDR3 has 16 residues. CDR3 sequence: CASSLQAGGAGTEAFF. The CDR3 coding sequence is TGTGCCAGCAGCCTCCAGGCAGGGGGCGCGGGCACTGAAGCTTTCTTT.

The rearrangement joins TRBV9 to TRBJ2-2; D is possibly TRBD2 (5 bases). Germline CDR1 and CDR2: SGDLS and YYNGEE. Trimming took 7 bases from V and 11 from J, leaving 18 bases between them. This CDR3 region has 13 residues. The CDR3 loop is CASHKGDGRELFF. CDR3 DNA: TGTGCCAGCCACAAGGGAGATGGAAGAGAGCTGTTTTTT.

The rearrangement joins TRBV11-2 to TRBJ2-7; D perhaps matches TRBD1 (5 bases). The CDR3 totals 14 residues. Trimming pared 5 bases from V and 2 bases from J, leaving 13 bases between. Germline CDR1 SGHAT, CDR2 FQNNGV. Here the CDR3 reads CASSLNRLTYEQYF. Here the CDR3 DNA reads TGTGCCAGCAGCCTAAACAGGTTAACCTACGAGCAGTACTTC.

In this sample, this clone turned up once. The chain links TRBV4-2 to TRBJ1-4; D is uncertain. The ends were cut back, 0 bases at V and 4 bases at J, with 12 bases in the middle. This CDR3 is 16 amino acids long. Germline CDR1 is LGHNA and CDR2 is YNFKEQ. CDR3 nucleotide sequence: TGTGCCAGCAGCCAAGATTACGGGTACGATAATGAAAAACTGTTTTTT. It is translated as CASSQDYGYDNEKLFF.

In DNA, the CDR3 is TGTGCCAGCAGTGACGGGGTCCCATCATACAATGAGCAGTTCTTC. Translation: CASSDGVPSYNEQFF. V is TRBV2 and J is TRBJ2-1; possible D gene TRBD2, 5 bases. Trimming removed 3 bases at V and 4 bases at J, with 13 bases between. This CDR3 contains 15 residues. The germline CDR1 and CDR2 sequences are SNHLY and FYNNEI.

This chain uses TRBV30 with TRBJ1-5; no clear D. Between the trimmed V and J ends, which lost 1 base and 0 bases, there was a span of 4 bases. Germline V gene lookup returns CDR1 GTSNPN and CDR2 SVGIG (reference sequence). The CDR3 extends over 13 amino acids. The chain's CDR3 is CAWSDNSNQPQHF. CDR3 coding DNA: TGTGCCTGGAGTGACAATAGCAATCAGCCCCAGCATTTT.

The chain carries TRBV5-3 and TRBJ2-7; the D gene is possibly TRBD2 (6 bases). TRBV5-3 is an ORF for which the function is uncertain. The CDR3 runs 15 residues. V lost 5 bases to trimming and J lost 6 bases, with 21 bases between them. The CDR3 region has the DNA TGTGCCAGAAGTCGTCGGAAAGGGGTCGGGGGCGAGCAGTACTTC. This gives the protein CARSRRKGVGGEQYF.

This chain joins TRBV7-9 and TRBJ1-2; 7 bases align to TRBD1. Germline V gene data show CDR1 as SEHNR and CDR2 as FQNEAQ (reference sequence). Trimming cost V 4 bases and J 4 bases; bases outside gene matches: 9. The CDR3 is 15 residues long. The CDR3 region has the DNA TGTGCCAGCAGCTCAACAGGGGCGGGCAGCTATGGCTACACCTTC. Its translation is CASSSTGAGSYGYTF.

This clone was observed a few times. The chain employs TRBV6-5 and TRBJ1-2; maybe TRBD1 (5 bases). There are 11 residues in the CDR3. Per germline, CDR1 MNHEY and CDR2 SVGAGI. V lost 7 bases to trimming and J lost 8 bases, with 11 bases between them. This chain's CDR3 is CASKRGRGYTF. The DNA of the CDR3 is TGTGCCAGCAAAAGGGGCCGGGGCTACACCTTC.

This chain links TRBV7-9 with TRBJ1-1; D is unclear. In germline, CDR1 is SEHNR, CDR2 FQNEAQ (reference sequence). The CDR3 extends over 13 amino acids. Trimming cost V 1 base and J 2 bases, with 5 bases left between them. CDR3 in amino acids: CASSLGANTEAFF. CDR3 DNA sequence: TGTGCCAGCAGCTTAGGGGCCAACACTGAAGCTTTCTTT.

The chain has TRBV11-2 and TRBJ2-7, with 11 nucleotides matching TRBD2. Germline V gene lookup returns CDR1 SGHAT and CDR2 FQNNGV. This CDR3 contains 15 residues. J was trimmed by 3 bases and V by 5 bases; bases with no gene match: 6. The CDR3 loop is CASSRTSGGFYEQYF. The CDR3 DNA reads TGTGCCAGCAGCCGTACTAGCGGGGGCTTCTACGAGCAGTACTTC. The full variable domain, in which reference TRBV11-2 and TRBJ2-7 provide the parts outside the CDR3, is EAGVAQSPRYKIIEKRQSVAFWCNPISGHATLYWYQQILGQGPKLLIQFQNNGVVDDSQLPKDRFSAERLKGVDSTLKIQPAKLEDSAVYLCASSRTSGGFYEQYFGPGTRLTVT.

This clone appeared once. This rearrangement joins TRBV6-2 or TRBV6-3 to TRBJ2-7, with TRBD1 identical over 8 bases. CDR3 length: 17 amino acids. The V gene's germline CDR1 is MNHEY and CDR2 SVGEGT. V dropped 2 bases and J dropped 0; count of bases not matched to a gene: 9. DNA for the CDR3: TGTGCCAGCAGTTACGGAACCGGGACAGGCTACTCCTACGAGCAGTACTTC. Protein sequence: CASSYGTGTGYSYEQYF.

The V and J genes are TRBV7-2 and TRBJ1-6, with 8 positions matching TRBD1. This CDR3 has 15 residues. After removal of 5 bases from V and 9 bases from J, the junction contained 9 bases not matched to a gene. CDR1 SGHTA and CDR2 FQGNSA come from the germline V gene. In DNA, the CDR3 is TGTGCCAGCAGCCCTAGACAGGGGAACGGTTCACCCCTCCACTTT. As protein: CASSPRQGNGSPLHF.

V is TRBV19 and J is TRBJ1-4, with TRBD1 matching 11 bases. There are 16 residues in the CDR3. Germline V gene data show CDR1 as LNHDA and CDR2 as SQIVND (reference sequence). V dropped 5 bases and J dropped 8; count of bases not matched to a gene: 10. The chain's CDR3 is CASSSLRDRGVEKLFF. Here the CDR3 DNA reads TGTGCCAGTAGTTCTCTCCGGGACAGGGGGGTAGAAAAACTGTTTTTT.

The chain is built from TRBV10-3 and TRBJ2-5, with D perhaps matching TRBD1 (5 bases). CDR3 length: 14 amino acids. The V gene lost 0 bases and the J gene lost 5 bases, with 10 bases spanning the gap. CDR1 is ENHRY, CDR2 SYGVKD, per germline. The CDR3 loop reads CAISESKGAETQYF. CDR3 nucleotides: TGTGCCATCAGTGAGTCGAAAGGGGCCGAGACCCAGTACTTC.

DNA for the CDR3: TGTGCCAGCAGTTCCGCAGGGGCTGGAAATTCACCCCTCCACTTT. Its translation: CASSSAGAGNSPLHF. The chain is built from TRBV27 and TRBJ1-6; tentatively, D is TRBD1 (6 bases). There are 15 residues in the CDR3. V was trimmed by 4 bases and J by 7 bases, leaving 14 bases between them. CDR1 is MNHEY and CDR2 is SMNVEV in the germline V gene (reference sequence).

The chain employs TRBV6-5 and TRBJ1-4, with D maybe TRBD1 (6 bases). The CDR3 extends over 15 amino acids. CDR1 and CDR2 from the germline V gene are MNHEY and SVGAGI. Trimming shortened V by 3 bases and J by 7 bases, and 15 bases separated the two germline ends. The CDR3 nucleotides read TGTGCCAGCAGTTATCGGCGGACAGCTTTTGAAAAACTGTTTTTT. Translation: CASSYRRTAFEKLFF.

V is TRBV5-1 and J is TRBJ1-2; possible D gene TRBD1, 5 bases. This CDR3 spans 14 amino acids. Trimming took 4 bases from V and 4 from J, leaving 14 bases between them. Looked up from germline, CDR1 is SGHRS and CDR2 is YFSETQ. The CDR3 bases are TGCGCCAGCAGCCCGGGGGACGGACTCTATGGCTACACCTTC. As protein: CASSPGDGLYGYTF.

This sequence joins TRBV5-1 and TRBJ2-7, with 12 bases matching TRBD2. Germline V gives CDR1 SGHRS, CDR2 YFSETQ. With 6 bases clipped from V and 4 bases from J, the junction kept 17 bases outside the gene matches. The CDR3 loop spans 18 amino acids. In DNA, the CDR3 is TGCGCCAGCACTCAGGGGCGTACTAGCGGGGGGCCTCTGTACGAGCAGTACTTC. Its translation is CASTQGRTSGGPLYEQYF.

The chain couples TRBV7-2 to TRBJ2-7, with D possibly TRBD1 on 6 matching bases. The germline V and J ends were trimmed by 1 base and 4 bases, with 8 bases remaining between them. Looked up from germline, CDR1 is SGHTA and CDR2 is FQGNSA. This CDR3 comprises 13 residues. CDR3 in DNA: TGTGCCAGCAGCTTAGACAGGGCATACGAGCAGTACTTC. It yields the protein CASSLDRAYEQYF.

The chain recombines TRBV21-1 with TRBJ1-2; TRBD1 was called by the table and not checked on the DNA. TRBV21-1 is assigned pseudogene status. This CDR3 has 15 residues. The CDR3 here is CASISTGVANYGYTF. The DNA of the CDR3 is TGTGCCAGCATCTCAACAGGGGTAGCTAACTATGGCTACACCTTC.